This entry lists 29 T cell receptor beta chains sequenced from one sample in a study of cytomegalovirus exposure and HLA in healthy donors. Some clones are missing from TCRdb's copy, which holds only in-frame ones; the method was immunoSEQ multiplex PCR. Among fewer than 400,000 clones, about nine tenths were seen once, and the ten largest hold around 0.8%. The sequencing sample was made of PBMCs. The receptors here all came from a woman aged 18-30 years in good health and CMV-seronegative.

The V gene is TRBV27, the J gene TRBJ2-7; TRBD1 matches at 9 bases. Per germline, CDR1 MNHEY and CDR2 SMNVEV (reference sequence). V lost 1 base to trimming and J lost 2 bases; unmatched junction nucleotides: 6. The CDR3 has 16 amino acids. CDR3 nucleotides: TGTGCCAGCAGTTTATACCCGGGACAGGGAACCTACGAGCAGTACTTC. This translates into CASSLYPGQGTYEQYF.

The V call is TRBV7-3, the J call TRBJ2-1; TRBD2 aligns across 8 bases. CDR1 is SGHTA, CDR2 FQGTGA, per germline. The CDR3 contains 13 residues. With 2 bases clipped from V and 7 bases from J, the junction kept 1 base outside the gene matches. The CDR3 spells CASSLGTSNEQFF. Here the CDR3 DNA reads TGTGCCAGCAGCTTAGGGACTAGTAATGAGCAGTTCTTC.

This chain joins TRBV28 and TRBJ2-3; TRBD1 might be the D (6 bases). The CDR3 runs 16 residues. The germline V gene has CDR1 MDHEN and CDR2 SYDVKM. V lost 1 base to trimming and J lost 2 bases, with 13 bases between them. The CDR3 sequence is CASSLLSGANTDTQYF. CDR3 DNA: TGTGCCAGCAGTTTATTGTCAGGGGCTAACACAGATACGCAGTATTTT. Variable domain in full (rest from reference TRBV28 and TRBJ2-3): DVKVTQSSRYLVKRTGEKVFLECVQDMDHENMFWYRQDPGLGLRLIYFSYDVKMKEKGDIPEGYSVSREKKERFSLILESASTNQTSMYLCASSLLSGANTDTQYFGPGTRLTVL.

This clone was seen only once. This chain links TRBV28 with TRBJ2-7, with 10 bases identical to TRBD2. With 6 bases clipped from V and 2 bases from J, the junction kept 4 bases outside the gene matches. CDR1 and CDR2 (germline): MDHEN, SYDVKM. The CDR3 has 14 amino acids. Written as DNA, the CDR3 is TGTGCCAGCAGCGCGGGACTAGCGACCTACGAGCAGTACTTC. Amino acids: CASSAGLATYEQYF. The full variable domain, in which reference TRBV28 and TRBJ2-7 provide the parts outside the CDR3, is DVKVTQSSRYLVKRTGEKVFLECVQDMDHENMFWYRQDPGLGLRLIYFSYDVKMKEKGDIPEGYSVSREKKERFSLILESASTNQTSMYLCASSAGLATYEQYFGPGTRLTVT.

V gene TRBV6-5 combines with J gene TRBJ1-5; D not resolved. The CDR3 runs to 14 residues. V lost 0 bases, J lost 5 bases, and 8 bases lay in between. The germline V gene encodes CDR1 MNHEY and CDR2 SVGAGI. CDR3 DNA: TGTGCCAGCAGTTACTCGTGGAGAGATCAGCCCCAGCATTTT. Its protein is CASSYSWRDQPQHF.

This chain connects TRBV27 to TRBJ2-3; 8 nucleotides agree with TRBD2. The CDR3 sequence is 16 residues long. From germline, CDR1 is MNHEY and CDR2 SMNVEV (reference sequence). Trimming cost V 1 base and J 4 bases; bases outside gene matches: 7. CDR3 amino acids: CASSLWAGGGPDTQYF. DNA of the CDR3: TGTGCCAGCAGTTTATGGGCGGGAGGCGGGCCAGATACGCAGTATTTT.

J is TRBJ2-7 and V is TRBV18; 11 bases match TRBD1. Germline V gene sequence: CDR1 KGHSH, CDR2 LQKENI. This CDR3 contains 16 residues. Trimming took 2 bases from V and 3 from J; bases not matched to a gene: 6. The CDR3 coding sequence is TGTGCCAGCTCACCAACTGGGACAGGGGGTTACTACGAGCAGTACTTC. Translating it yields CASSPTGTGGYYEQYF.

J is TRBJ1-2 and V is TRBV7-2, with D possibly matching TRBD1 (5 bases). Trimming stripped 5 bases from V and 7 bases from J, with 14 bases between. This CDR3 comprises 13 residues. CDR1 and CDR2 (germline): SGHTA, FQGNSA. Written as DNA, the CDR3 is TGTGCCAGCAGCCCGACACGGGGGTCTGGCTACACCTTC. It is translated as CASSPTRGSGYTF.

This clone was picked up a small number of times. This chain joins TRBV21-1 and TRBJ2-7; the DNA was not compared with TRBD2, the D call given in the table. TRBV21-1 is marked as a pseudogene. CDR3 size: 13 residues. CDR3 nucleotide sequence: TGTGCCAGCAGACTCTGTATAGTTTCGGAGCAGTACTTC. Translation gives CASRLCIVSEQYF.

The V call is TRBV5-6, the J call TRBJ2-2; 11 nucleotides match TRBD2. With 4 bases clipped from V and 3 bases from J, the junction kept 5 bases outside the gene matches. Per the germline V gene, CDR1 is SGHDT and CDR2 is YYEEEE. The CDR3 spans 16 residues. DNA of the CDR3: TGTGCCAGCAGCACCCTACTAGCGGGAGACACCGGGGAGCTGTTTTTT. It yields the protein CASSTLLAGDTGELFF.

The rearrangement links TRBV5-4 to TRBJ2-1, with D possibly being TRBD2 (6 bases). V lost 4 bases and J 12 bases, leaving 23 bases between the germline ends. Germline CDR1 SGHNT, CDR2 YYREEE (reference sequence). The CDR3 spans 15 residues. CDR3 region: CASSILGTRVEGQFF. CDR3 coding DNA: TGTGCCAGCAGCATACTCGGGACTCGTGTCGAGGGGCAGTTCTTC.

The J gene is TRBJ2-2, the V gene TRBV10-3; D not certain. The V and J ends lost 6 bases and 1 base respectively, with 12 bases between them. In germline, CDR1 is ENHRY, CDR2 SYGVKD. The CDR3 runs 15 residues. The CDR3 DNA reads TGTGCCATCAGAACCGCCGCGGTGAACACCGGGGAGCTGTTTTTT. Translation: CAIRTAAVNTGELFF.

The chain couples TRBV30 to TRBJ1-2; 10 bases are shared with TRBD1. The CDR3 extends over 18 amino acids. Losses at the gene ends were 1 base for V and 6 bases for J; bases not matched to a gene: 17. Germline V gene data show CDR1 as GTSNPN and CDR2 as SVGIG (reference sequence). DNA of the CDR3: TGTGCCTGGAGTGAGCCTCCGCCCGACAGGGGGCGAAGAGATGGCTACACCTTC. Translation gives CAWSEPPPDRGRRDGYTF.

The count of this clone is one. The rearrangement links TRBV9 to TRBJ2-5; TRBD2 agrees at 7 bases. V gave up 0 bases and J gave up 5 bases; unmatched junction bases: 7. Germline CDR1 reads SGDLS; CDR2 reads YYNGEE. This CDR3 region has 15 residues. The CDR3 sequence is CASSVGRELAETQYF. The CDR3 nucleotides are TGTGCCAGCAGCGTAGGGCGGGAGTTGGCCGAGACCCAGTACTTC.

V usage is TRBV6-5 and J usage is TRBJ1-5; no reliable D call. CDR3 length: 15 residues. Germline-derived CDR1 and CDR2 are MNHEY and SVGAGI. Deletions cut 6 bases from V and 6 bases from J, with 18 bases between. CDR3 sequence reads: CASSPLGIRGQPQHF. The CDR3 region has the DNA TGTGCCAGCAGCCCCTTGGGGATCCGGGGTCAGCCCCAGCATTTT.

The J gene is TRBJ2-2, the V gene TRBV4-3; 11 bases line up with TRBD2. The CDR3 contains 15 residues. Trimming at V came to 4 bases and at J to 5 bases, leaving 3 bases not matched to a gene. Per the germline V gene, CDR1 is LGHNA and CDR2 is YSLEER. The CDR3 region is CASSLRTSGTGELFF. The CDR3 DNA follows: TGCGCCAGCAGCCTCAGGACTAGCGGGACCGGGGAGCTGTTTTTT.

The genes are TRBV6-1 and TRBJ1-2; D might be TRBD1 (6 bases). V was trimmed by 5 bases and J by 8 bases, leaving 12 bases between them. Germline loops: CDR1 MNHNS, CDR2 SASEGT. This CDR3 region has 12 residues. The CDR3 region is CASSIHRDGYTF. The CDR3, as DNA: TGTGCCAGCAGTATTCACAGGGACGGCTACACCTTC.

Regarding this clone: Other DNA sequences within the sample encode an identical CDR3. V gene TRBV6-5 combines with J gene TRBJ2-7; 8 positions agree with TRBD1. The CDR3 consists of 14 residues. V lost 0 bases to trimming and J lost 3 bases; unmatched junction nucleotides: 1. CDR1 and CDR2 from the germline V gene are MNHEY and SVGAGI. Here the CDR3 DNA reads TGTGCCAGCAGTTACTCCGGACAGGGCTACGAGCAGTACTTC. This sequence encodes CASSYSGQGYEQYF.

The chain couples TRBV5-6 to TRBJ2-2, with 12 bases aligning to TRBD2. The V gene end was trimmed by 4 bases and the J gene end by 2 bases; junction bases not matched to a gene: 6. Looked up from germline, CDR1 is SGHDT and CDR2 is YYEEEE. This CDR3 contains 17 residues. CDR3 in amino acids: CASSATSGRGNTGELFF. CDR3 nucleotide sequence: TGTGCCAGCAGCGCGACTAGCGGGAGAGGTAACACCGGGGAGCTGTTTTTT.

The chain couples TRBV7-2 to TRBJ1-1; TRBD1 matches at 8 bases. There are 14 residues in the CDR3. J was trimmed by 7 bases and V by 3 bases; bases with no gene match: 7. Per the germline V gene, CDR1 is SGHTA and CDR2 is FQGNSA. CDR3 sequence reads: CASSFAQGANEAFF. The CDR3 DNA reads TGTGCCAGCAGCTTCGCCCAGGGGGCTAATGAAGCTTTCTTT.

The rearrangement joins TRBV5-1 to TRBJ2-7; 9 nucleotides line up with TRBD2. The CDR3 spans 15 residues. Per germline, CDR1 SGHRS and CDR2 YFSETQ. With 6 bases clipped from V and 0 bases from J, the junction kept 7 bases outside the gene matches. The CDR3 loop is CASKSFSGSSYEQYF. CDR3 nucleotides: TGCGCCAGCAAAAGCTTTAGCGGGAGCTCCTACGAGCAGTACTTC.

This clone appeared once. This chain joins TRBV5-4 and TRBJ2-7; a possible D gene is TRBD2 (6 bases). V dropped 0 bases and J dropped 0 bases, with 10 bases sitting between them. The CDR3 runs to 15 residues. Per germline, CDR1 SGHNT and CDR2 YYREEE (reference sequence). CDR3 bases: TGTGCCAGCAGCTTGGGGCTAGCGAGCTCCTACGAGCAGTACTTC. Translation gives CASSLGLASSYEQYF.

J is TRBJ1-5 and V is TRBV28; 10 bases are a match to TRBD1. This CDR3 spans 14 amino acids. Germline V gene lookup returns CDR1 MDHEN and CDR2 SYDVKM. J gave up 5 bases and V 8 bases, and 6 bases lay outside the gene matches. CDR3 nucleotide sequence: TGTGCCAGCCAATGGACAGGGGGTTATCAGCCCCAGCATTTT. As protein: CASQWTGGYQPQHF.

This clone was seen only once. The chain employs TRBV6-4 and TRBJ2-7, with 10 bases aligning to TRBD2. The CDR3 length is 13 residues. The germline gives CDR1 MRHNA, CDR2 SNTAGT. J was trimmed by 4 bases and V by 6 bases; bases with no gene match: 3. As DNA, the CDR3 is TGTGCCAGCAGCCCACTAGCGGGATACGAGCAGTACTTC. The encoded protein is CASSPLAGYEQYF.

The chain has TRBV6-5 and TRBJ1-2, with 11 bases identical to TRBD1. In germline, CDR1 is MNHEY, CDR2 SVGAGI. The CDR3 loop spans 15 amino acids. Germline trimming cut 0 bases from V and 8 bases from J; bases unmatched to any gene: 5. Here the CDR3 reads CASSYSDRGQGGYTF. CDR3 DNA sequence: TGTGCCAGCAGTTACTCGGACAGGGGGCAGGGAGGCTACACCTTC.

The chain recombines TRBV11-3 with TRBJ2-1, with a tentative D call TRBD2 (7 bases). The CDR3 totals 16 residues. Germline CDR1 reads SGHNT; CDR2 reads YENEEA. V lost 1 base and J lost 0, with 10 bases in between. For the CDR3, the DNA is TGTGCCAGCAGCTTAGGGGAGGGGGGCTCCTACAATGAGCAGTTCTTC. Translating gives CASSLGEGGSYNEQFF.

V gene TRBV4-2 combines with J gene TRBJ2-7; TRBD2 is a possible D gene (5 bases). From germline, CDR1 is LGHNA and CDR2 YNFKEQ. V lost 0 bases and J 0 bases, leaving 24 bases between the germline ends. CDR3 length: 20 amino acids. The CDR3 loop reads CASSQEGGNRDPGNSYEQYF. CDR3 nucleotides: TGTGCCAGCAGCCAAGAAGGTGGAAACCGCGACCCGGGAAACTCCTACGAGCAGTACTTC.

The gene calls are TRBV7-7 and TRBJ2-1, with 8 bases aligning to TRBD1. Looked up from germline, CDR1 is SSHAT and CDR2 is FNYEAQ (reference sequence). The trim removed 4 bases at V and 7 bases at J, leaving 3 bases unmatched. The CDR3 consists of 13 residues. The DNA of the CDR3 is TGTGCCAGCAGCTCGGACAGGGTAAATGAGCAGTTCTTC. As protein: CASSSDRVNEQFF.

This chain connects TRBV27 to TRBJ2-6, with 14 bases that match TRBD2. The length of the CDR3 is 22 residues. Trimming took 5 bases from V and 0 from J; bases not matched to a gene: 15. CDR1 is MNHEY, CDR2 SMNVEV, per germline (reference sequence). The DNA of the CDR3 is TGTGCCAGCAGTCCATATGTGGGACTAGCGGGAGAGTGGCACTCTGGGGCCAACGTCCTGACTTTC. This gives the protein CASSPYVGLAGEWHSGANVLTF.